Presented here are 25 T cell receptor beta chains from one specimen sequenced in a study of blood T cell repertoires in COVID-19. Here immunoSEQ multiplex PCR was the method, and the copy in TCRdb shows in-frame clones only, minus some. The sample lists 200,000 to 250,000 clones; 84% were seen once. The material sequenced was peripheral blood. The origin of the receptors is a woman in her 50s with active or convalescent COVID-19.

The chain recombines TRBV19 with TRBJ2-7, with 8 nucleotides matching TRBD1. V lost 5 bases, J lost 2 bases, and 5 bases stayed unmatched. The CDR3 consists of 14 residues. CDR1 LNHDA and CDR2 SQIVND come from the germline V gene (reference sequence). CDR3 nucleotide sequence: TGTGCCAGTAGTCCAGGACAGGGCCCCTACGAGCAGTACTTC. Amino acids: CASSPGQGPYEQYF.

This clone appeared a few times. V is TRBV6-6 and J is TRBJ1-4, with 7 nucleotides matching TRBD1. J was trimmed by 0 bases and V by 5 bases; bases with no gene match: 9. The CDR3 is made up of 17 amino acids. Germline V gene lookup returns CDR1 MNHNY and CDR2 SVGAGI (reference sequence). CDR3 nucleotide sequence: TGTGCCAGCAGTCGCCGAACAGGGGTAGCAACTAATGAAAAACTGTTTTTT. It specifies CASSRRTGVATNEKLFF.

CDR3 DNA sequence: TGCGCCAGCCGACCACTAGCGGGAGGGCCGGCAGAGACCCAGTACTTC. This sequence encodes CASRPLAGGPAETQYF. The rearrangement joins TRBV5-1 to TRBJ2-5; the match to TRBD2 covers 13 bases. J gave up 4 bases and V 7 bases, and 10 bases lay outside the gene matches. CDR3 length: 16 residues. Germline V CDR1 and CDR2: SGHRS, YFSETQ.

This sequence joins TRBV28 and TRBJ2-7; the D gene is possibly TRBD1 (6 bases). The V gene's germline CDR1 is MDHEN and CDR2 SYDVKM. Between the trimmed V and J ends, which lost 7 bases and 4 bases, there was a span of 29 bases. CDR3 size: 18 residues. CDR3 in DNA: TGTGCCAGCACCCTCTCGGTTAGGGACACTTTGTCCCCATACGAGCAGTACTTC. It is translated as CASTLSVRDTLSPYEQYF.

The chain uses TRBV24-1 and TRBJ1-1; no definite D call. This CDR3 is built from 12 residues. Germline CDR1 KGHDR, CDR2 SFDVKD. Trimming removed 3 bases from V and 11 bases from J, with 12 bases in between. The CDR3 coding sequence is TGTGCCACCAGTGATGCATATCGTCGGGCTTTCTTT. Protein: CATSDAYRRAFF.

The chain joins TRBV9 to TRBJ1-2; 7 bases line up with TRBD1. The V and J ends lost 3 bases and 5 bases, in that order; junction bases with no gene match: 4. Germline V CDR1 and CDR2: SGDLS, YYNGEE. The CDR3 extends over 13 amino acids. As DNA, the CDR3 is TGTGCCAGCAGCGCCACAGGGGCTTATGGCTACACCTTC. Translating it yields CASSATGAYGYTF.

The chain has TRBV5-1 and TRBJ2-3, with D possibly TRBD2 on 5 matching bases. Germline V lookup: CDR1 SGHRS, CDR2 YFSETQ. The CDR3 is 16 amino acids. V lost 4 bases and J lost 0, with 15 bases in between. CDR3: CASSRGGSSSTDTQYF. The DNA of the CDR3 is TGCGCCAGCAGCCGGGGTGGTAGTTCTAGCACAGATACGCAGTATTTT.

This clone has just one count. The chain recombines TRBV15 with TRBJ1-5; 8 bases are a match to TRBD1. Germline-derived CDR1 and CDR2 are LNHNV and YYDKDF (reference sequence). The CDR3 sequence is 15 residues long. The ends lost 3 bases at V and 3 bases at J; junction bases unmatched: 4. The chain's CDR3 is CATSSGQGSNQPQHF. In DNA, the CDR3 is TGTGCCACCAGCAGCGGACAGGGATCCAATCAGCCCCAGCATTTT. The complete variable domain, with remaining parts taken from reference TRBV15 and TRBJ1-5, reads DAMVIQNPRYQVTQFGKPVTLSCSQTLNHNVMYWYQQKSSQAPKLLFHYYDKDFNNEADTPDNFQSRRPNTSFCFLDIRSPGLGDTAMYLCATSSGQGSNQPQHFGDGTRLSIL.

V and J are TRBV6-5 and TRBJ1-5; D unresolved. The germline CDR1 and CDR2 sequences are MNHEY and SVGAGI. V lost 5 bases and J lost 3, with 8 bases in between. The CDR3 contains 13 residues. DNA of the CDR3: TGTGCCAGCAGTAAGCTGTCCAATCAGCCCCAGCATTTT. It encodes CASSKLSNQPQHF.

The chain is built from TRBV5-1 and TRBJ2-1, with D perhaps matching TRBD2 (6 bases). The CDR3 loop spans 14 amino acids. Per germline, CDR1 SGHRS and CDR2 YFSETQ. The V end lost 0 bases, the J end lost 7 bases, and 11 bases lay between the germline ends. In DNA, the CDR3 is TGCGCCAGCAGCTTGGAACGGACTAAGAATGAGCAGTTCTTC. Its translation: CASSLERTKNEQFF.

The genes are TRBV9 and TRBJ2-1, with TRBD2 matching 12 bases. Germline CDR1 is SGDLS and CDR2 is YYNGEE. There are 16 residues in the CDR3. With V trimmed by 2 bases and J by 7 bases, 7 bases remained unmatched. Here the CDR3 reads CASSVILAGGRNEQFF. CDR3 bases: TGTGCCAGCAGCGTCATACTAGCGGGGGGCAGGAATGAGCAGTTCTTC.

This chain connects TRBV19 to TRBJ2-5, with 9 bases matching TRBD1. Trimming at V came to 0 bases and at J to 7 bases, leaving 3 bases not matched to a gene. The CDR3 sequence is 14 residues long. Per germline, CDR1 LNHDA and CDR2 SQIVND (reference sequence). The CDR3 nucleotides read TGTGCCAGTAGTATAGATCGGACAGGGGTGACCCAGTACTTC. Translation: CASSIDRTGVTQYF. Looking up the rest from reference TRBV19 and TRBJ2-5 gives the full variable domain: DGGITQSPKYLFRKEGQNVTLSCEQNLNHDAMYWYRQDPGQGLRLIYYSQIVNDFQKGDIAEGYSVSREKKESFPLTVTSAQKNPTAFYLCASSIDRTGVTQYFGPGTRLLVL.

The chain combines TRBV10-3 with TRBJ2-3, with D perhaps TRBD2 (5 bases). In germline, CDR1 is ENHRY, CDR2 SYGVKD. The V end was cut by 1 base, the J end by 4 bases, with 9 bases between. CDR3 size: 14 residues. This chain's CDR3 is CAISELGGSDTQYF. The CDR3 DNA reads as TGTGCCATCAGTGAGTTGGGCGGGTCAGATACGCAGTATTTT.

The rearrangement links TRBV6-5 to TRBJ1-2; no firm D call. The CDR3 has 13 residues. Deletions cut 8 bases from V and 1 base from J, with 11 bases between. The germline V gene has CDR1 MNHEY and CDR2 SVGAGI. CDR3 coding DNA: TGTGCCAGCCCTAGTCGGGGTAACTATGGCTACACCTTC. Its protein is CASPSRGNYGYTF.

The V and J genes are TRBV11-3 and TRBJ2-3; D ambiguous. Per germline, CDR1 SGHNT and CDR2 YENEEA. V was shortened by 6 bases and J by 4 bases, with 8 bases between the two germline ends. The CDR3 is made up of 12 amino acids. CDR3 residues: CASSSGSDTQYF. CDR3 DNA: TGTGCCAGCAGTTCAGGATCAGATACGCAGTATTTT.

The chain recombines TRBV18 with TRBJ2-7; maybe TRBD2 (5 bases). Germline CDR1 KGHSH, CDR2 LQKENI. V was pared by 2 bases and J by 4 bases, with 15 bases between. The CDR3 spans 15 residues. The CDR3 sequence is CASSPGLEGRYEQYV. In DNA, the CDR3 is TGTGCCAGCTCACCAGGACTCGAGGGCAGGTACGAGCAGTACGTC.

The chain links TRBV4-2 to TRBJ2-7; TRBD1 matches at 11 bases. The CDR3 has 15 amino acids. V shed 4 bases and J 1 base; nucleotides not matched to a gene: 3. CDR1 and CDR2 (germline): LGHNA, YNFKEQ. In DNA, the CDR3 is TGTGCCAGCAGCCGAGGACAGGGGGCGTCCTACGAGCAGTACTTC. As protein: CASSRGQGASYEQYF.

This chain links TRBV11-3 with TRBJ2-7; 8 nucleotides match TRBD2. J lost 2 bases, V lost 5 bases, and 5 bases had no gene match. The CDR3 runs 14 residues. Germline V gene data show CDR1 as SGHNT and CDR2 as YENEEA. The CDR3 DNA is TGTGCCAGCAGCCGTAGCGGGGTTACCTACGAGCAGTACTTC. It translates to CASSRSGVTYEQYF. Full variable domain (missing parts from reference TRBV11-3 and TRBJ2-7): EAGVVQSPRYKIIEKKQPVAFWCNPISGHNTLYWYLQNLGQGPELLIRYENEEAVDDSQLPKDRFSAERLKGVDSTLKIQPAELGDSAVYLCASSRSGVTYEQYFGPGTRLTVT.

The chain employs TRBV12-5 and TRBJ1-2, with a tentative D call TRBD1 (6 bases). This CDR3 comprises 13 residues. Between the trimmed V and J ends, which lost 5 bases and 4 bases, there was a span of 11 bases. CDR1 is LGHNT, CDR2 FRNRAP, per germline. CDR3 in amino acids: CASGSDRSYGYTF. The DNA for the CDR3 is TGTGCTAGTGGTAGCGACAGGAGCTATGGCTACACCTTC. The whole variable domain, remainder taken from reference TRBV12-5 and TRBJ1-2, is DARVTQTPRHKVTEMGQEVTMRCQPILGHNTVFWYRQTMMQGLELLAYFRNRAPLDDSGMPKDRFSAEMPDATLATLKIQPSEPRDSAVYFCASGSDRSYGYTFGSGTRLTVV.

In nucleotides, the CDR3 is TGTGCCAGTAGAACAGGGGGGCCCTCCTACAATGAGCAGTTCTTC. As protein: CASRTGGPSYNEQFF. The chain combines TRBV19 with TRBJ2-1; 8 bases map to TRBD1. The trim removed 6 bases at V and 0 bases at J, leaving 4 bases unmatched. The CDR3 contains 15 residues. Germline lookup yields CDR1 LNHDA and CDR2 SQIVND (reference sequence).

This clone was detected many times. The chain joins TRBV10-3 to TRBJ1-1; D is possibly TRBD1 (5 bases). The CDR3 contains 13 residues. V was trimmed by 0 bases and J by 10 bases, leaving 12 bases between them. Germline values: CDR1 ENHRY, CDR2 SYGVKD. The chain's CDR3 is CAISESKGKGAFF. CDR3 bases: TGTGCCATCAGTGAGTCGAAGGGGAAAGGAGCTTTCTTT.

The V gene is TRBV11-2, the J gene TRBJ2-7; 14 bases are shared with TRBD2. V shed 5 bases and J 6 bases; nucleotides not matched to a gene: 9. CDR1 and CDR2 (germline): SGHAT, FQNNGV. This CDR3 has 16 amino acids. The CDR3 is CASSLRGTSGRSEQYF. The CDR3, as DNA: TGTGCCAGCAGCCTCCGAGGGACTAGCGGGAGAAGCGAGCAGTACTTC.

The chain employs TRBV13 and TRBJ2-5; 7 nucleotides match TRBD2. Germline assignment: CDR1 PRHDT and CDR2 FYEKMQ (reference sequence). With V trimmed by 5 bases and J by 2 bases, 11 bases remained unmatched. There are 16 residues in the CDR3. The CDR3 nucleotides read TGTGCCAGCAGCCGACCCTGGGGGGGGTATCAAGAGACCCAGTACTTC. It specifies CASSRPWGGYQETQYF.

V gene TRBV11-2 combines with J gene TRBJ2-7; D may be TRBD2 (6 bases). The CDR3 spans 14 residues. With 3 bases removed from V and 6 bases from J, the gap between germline ends came to 15 bases. The germline V gene encodes CDR1 SGHAT and CDR2 FQNNGV. The CDR3 nucleotides read TGTGCCAGCAGCTTGAGGAGGGTGCCGGGCGAGCAGTACTTC. Protein product: CASSLRRVPGEQYF. Supplemented by reference TRBV11-2 and TRBJ2-7, the full variable domain reads EAGVAQSPRYKIIEKRQSVAFWCNPISGHATLYWYQQILGQGPKLLIQFQNNGVVDDSQLPKDRFSAERLKGVDSTLKIQPAKLEDSAVYLCASSLRRVPGEQYFGPGTRLTVT.

The CDR3 is CASSRGTGYTF. Written as DNA, the CDR3 is TGTGCCAGCAGTAGGGGCACCGGGTACACCTTC. The rearrangement joins TRBV28 to TRBJ1-2; a possible D gene is TRBD1 (5 bases). CDR1 is MDHEN and CDR2 is SYDVKM in the germline V gene. V was trimmed by 5 bases and J by 11 bases, leaving 12 bases between them. The length of the CDR3 is 11 residues.